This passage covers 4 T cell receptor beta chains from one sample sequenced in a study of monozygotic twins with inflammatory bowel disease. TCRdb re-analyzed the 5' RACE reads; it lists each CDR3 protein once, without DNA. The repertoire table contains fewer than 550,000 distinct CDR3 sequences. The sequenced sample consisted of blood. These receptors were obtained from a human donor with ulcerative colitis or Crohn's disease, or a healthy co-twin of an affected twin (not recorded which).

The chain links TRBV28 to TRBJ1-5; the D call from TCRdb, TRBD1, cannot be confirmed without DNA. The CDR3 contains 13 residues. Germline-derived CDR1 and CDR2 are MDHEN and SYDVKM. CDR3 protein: CANQDSPNQPQHF.

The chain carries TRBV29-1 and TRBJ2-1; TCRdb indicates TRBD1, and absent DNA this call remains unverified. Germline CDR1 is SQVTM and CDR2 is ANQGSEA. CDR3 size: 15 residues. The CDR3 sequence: CSVVRTGGSYNEQFF.

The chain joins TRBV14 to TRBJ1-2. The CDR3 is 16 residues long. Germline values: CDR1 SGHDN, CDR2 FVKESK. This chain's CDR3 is CASSPLQNLDLGGYTF.

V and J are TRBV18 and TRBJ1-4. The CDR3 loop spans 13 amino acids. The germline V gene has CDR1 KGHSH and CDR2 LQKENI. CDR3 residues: CASSPVPGEKLFF.